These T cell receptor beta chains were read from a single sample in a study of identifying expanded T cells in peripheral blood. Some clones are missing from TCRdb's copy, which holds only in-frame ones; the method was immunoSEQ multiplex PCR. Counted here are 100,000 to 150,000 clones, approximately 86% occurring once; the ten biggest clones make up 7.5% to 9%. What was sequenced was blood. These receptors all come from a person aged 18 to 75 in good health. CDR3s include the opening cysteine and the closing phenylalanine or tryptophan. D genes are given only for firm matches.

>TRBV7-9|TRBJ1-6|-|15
CASSFYQGDWSPLHF
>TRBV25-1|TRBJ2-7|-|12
CASKDSSYEQYF
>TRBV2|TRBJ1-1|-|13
CASSQLQYTEAFF
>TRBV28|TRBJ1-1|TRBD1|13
CASSSGQGAEAFF
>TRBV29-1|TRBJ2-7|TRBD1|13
CSVGPDRGYEQYF
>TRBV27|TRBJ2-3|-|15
CASSLAHTSTDTQYF
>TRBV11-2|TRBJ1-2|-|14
CASSLGLANYGYTF
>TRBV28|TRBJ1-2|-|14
CASSFPLLNYGYTF
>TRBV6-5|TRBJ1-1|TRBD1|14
CATLSDRGITEAFF
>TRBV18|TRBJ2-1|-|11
CASSRNNEQFF
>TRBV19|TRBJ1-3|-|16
CASKELGAPQGNTIYF
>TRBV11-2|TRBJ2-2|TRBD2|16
CASRRSSGGLSGELFF
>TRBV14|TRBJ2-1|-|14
CASSQDTESDEQFF
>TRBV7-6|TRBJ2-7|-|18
CASSLSPQGGRSSYEQYF
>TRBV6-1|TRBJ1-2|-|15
CASLPAVPGSYGYTF
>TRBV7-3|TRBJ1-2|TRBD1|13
CASSQRQGGGYTF
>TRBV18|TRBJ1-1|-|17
CASSPQQTRGRGTEAFF
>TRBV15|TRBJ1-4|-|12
CATSRAVNTLIF
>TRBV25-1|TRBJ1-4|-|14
CASSEQSSNEKLFF
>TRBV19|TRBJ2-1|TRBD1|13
CASGKTGLNEQFF
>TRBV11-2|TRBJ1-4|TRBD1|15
CASSASTGNGEKLFF
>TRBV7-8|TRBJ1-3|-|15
CASSLEISSGNTIYF
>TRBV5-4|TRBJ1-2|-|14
CASSLQGANYGYTF
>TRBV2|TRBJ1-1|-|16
CASTKTSGATTHEAFF
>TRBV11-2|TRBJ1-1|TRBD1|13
CASRFTGGTEAFF
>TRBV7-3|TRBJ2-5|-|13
CASSLGNQETQYF
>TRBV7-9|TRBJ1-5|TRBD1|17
CASSLGARGGSNQPQHF
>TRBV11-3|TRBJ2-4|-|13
CASSLSPGDIQYF
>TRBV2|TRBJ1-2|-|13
CASEQGPYYGYTF
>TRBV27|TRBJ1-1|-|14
CASSQDTMNTEAFF
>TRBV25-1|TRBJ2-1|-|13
CASSVIAGGEQFF
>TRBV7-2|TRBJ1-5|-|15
CASSLRGAGAQPQHF
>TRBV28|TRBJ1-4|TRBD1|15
CAGGAGGDEGEKLFF
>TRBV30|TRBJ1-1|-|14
CAWSSGILNTEAFF
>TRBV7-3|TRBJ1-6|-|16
CASSLRGSSYNSPLHF
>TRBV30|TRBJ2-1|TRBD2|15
CAWSASGGANNEQFF
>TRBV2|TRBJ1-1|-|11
CASCANTEAFF
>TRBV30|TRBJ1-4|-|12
CAWEGDNEKLFF
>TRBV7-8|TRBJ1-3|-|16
CASSTGRVNSGNTIYF
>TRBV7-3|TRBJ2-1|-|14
CASSLGIPYNEQFF
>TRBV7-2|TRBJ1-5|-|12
CASSKLQEAQHF
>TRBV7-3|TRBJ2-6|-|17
CASSLIADVSGANVLTF
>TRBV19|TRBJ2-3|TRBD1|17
CASSIFSGTGSTDTQYF
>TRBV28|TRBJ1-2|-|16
CASSFPKGAYNYGYTF
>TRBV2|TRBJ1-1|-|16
CASSEHLAPGLQGAFF
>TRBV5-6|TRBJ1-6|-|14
CASSLEIEYSPLHF
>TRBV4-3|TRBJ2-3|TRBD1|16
CASSQHDPGQGSTQYF
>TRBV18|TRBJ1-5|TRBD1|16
CASSPRQGSEGQPQHF
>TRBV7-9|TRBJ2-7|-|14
CASSLAGSSYEQYF
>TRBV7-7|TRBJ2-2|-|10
CALDTGELFF
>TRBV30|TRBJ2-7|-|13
CASARDPLYEQYF